One sample yielded the 21 T cell receptor beta chains listed below, sequenced in a study of blood T cell repertoires in COVID-19. Some clones are missing from TCRdb's copy, which holds only in-frame ones; the method was immunoSEQ multiplex PCR. The sample lists approximately 130,000 clones, just over 75% occurring once. Sample: peripheral blood. The receptors originated from a human donor in a cohort sampled during active COVID-19.

This chain connects TRBV9 to TRBJ2-2; 7 nucleotides match TRBD1. The V gene end was trimmed by 2 bases and the J gene end by 2 bases; junction bases not matched to a gene: 3. CDR1 and CDR2 (germline): SGDLS, YYNGEE. This CDR3 has 15 amino acids. In nucleotides, the CDR3 is TGTGCCAGCAGCGTCACAGGGGTAAACACCGGGGAGCTGTTTTTT. Its protein product is CASSVTGVNTGELFF.

This chain joins TRBV7-9 and TRBJ1-1, with a tentative D call TRBD1 (5 bases). The CDR3 covers 16 residues. The V and J ends lost 5 bases and 3 bases respectively, with 19 bases between them. The germline V gene encodes CDR1 SEHNR and CDR2 FQNEAQ (reference sequence). In DNA form, the CDR3 reads TGTGCCAGCAGCACCCGAACCGGCGGGGGTTACACTGAAGCTTTCTTT. Translating gives CASSTRTGGGYTEAFF.

The chain employs TRBV6-6 and TRBJ1-4; D is uncertain. The germline V gene has CDR1 MNHNY and CDR2 SVGAGI (reference sequence). This CDR3 spans 15 amino acids. Trimming stripped 6 bases from V and 5 bases from J, with 16 bases between. Here the CDR3 reads CASRTSGGQNEKLFF. CDR3 in DNA: TGTGCCAGCAGAACCTCGGGAGGCCAGAATGAAAAACTGTTTTTT.

In this sample, this clone turned up once. This chain connects TRBV6-5 to TRBJ1-1, with 8 bases that match TRBD1. The length of the CDR3 is 15 residues. Germline CDR1 reads MNHEY; CDR2 reads SVGAGI. V lost 11 bases, J lost 4 bases, and 15 bases stayed unmatched. The CDR3 here is CACDKRQGSGTEAFF. The CDR3 nucleotides are TGTGCCTGCGACAAACGACAGGGGTCGGGCACTGAAGCTTTCTTT.

The chain uses TRBV29-1 and TRBJ1-4, with 7 bases lining up with TRBD1. The CDR3 spans 14 residues. V shed 6 bases, J shed 2 bases, and the junction held 6 bases outside the gene matches. Germline loops: CDR1 SQVTM, CDR2 ANQGSEA. CDR3 DNA: TGCAGCGTCTCGAAACAGGGGACTAATGAAAAACTGTTTTTT. Translated, it gives CSVSKQGTNEKLFF.

The chain carries TRBV9 and TRBJ2-7; D possibly corresponds to TRBD2 (6 bases). Trimming shortened V by 3 bases and J by 2 bases, and 18 bases separated the two germline ends. CDR3 length: 16 residues. Germline values: CDR1 SGDLS, CDR2 YYNGEE. The CDR3 region has the DNA TGTGCCAGCAGCGCAAGTTGGGGGGACTCGGCCTACGAGCAGTACTTC. Translating gives CASSASWGDSAYEQYF.

This sequence joins TRBV2 and TRBJ1-5; 7 bases fit TRBD1. From germline, CDR1 is SNHLY and CDR2 FYNNEI. Trimming took 6 bases from V and 9 from J; bases not matched to a gene: 11. This CDR3 has 14 amino acids. In DNA form, the CDR3 reads TGTGCCAGCAGGCTTACAGGGGACGGGAGGCCCCAGCATTTT. Translated, it gives CASRLTGDGRPQHF.

This chain uses TRBV28 with TRBJ2-3; D possibly corresponds to TRBD2 (5 bases). This CDR3 spans 14 amino acids. Germline-derived CDR1 and CDR2 are MDHEN and SYDVKM. Trimming left V 3 bases short and J 6 bases short, with 13 bases between. CDR3 loop: CASSFSGSGDTQYF. The DNA of the CDR3 is TGTGCCAGCAGTTTTTCGGGGTCCGGGGATACGCAGTATTTT.

The chain uses TRBV19 and TRBJ1-5, with 11 bases identical to TRBD1. The CDR3 spans 15 residues. With 4 bases clipped from V and 6 bases from J, the junction kept 5 bases outside the gene matches. Germline lookup yields CDR1 LNHDA and CDR2 SQIVND (reference sequence). The CDR3 spells CASSRGQGVRQPQHF. The CDR3, as DNA: TGTGCCAGTAGTAGGGGACAGGGGGTTCGTCAGCCCCAGCATTTT.

The chain couples TRBV15 to TRBJ2-6; 7 nucleotides match TRBD2. The CDR3 covers 17 residues. Germline-derived CDR1 and CDR2 are LNHNV and YYDKDF (reference sequence). V was pared by 3 bases and J by 2 bases, with 7 bases of the junction left unmatched. In DNA form, the CDR3 reads TGTGCCACCAGCAGTCCCCCCGCGGGGGCTGGGGCCAACGTCCTGACTTTC. Amino acids: CATSSPPAGAGANVLTF.

The V call is TRBV19, the J call TRBJ1-1; 12 nucleotides match TRBD1. Germline assignment: CDR1 LNHDA and CDR2 SQIVND (reference sequence). V shed 3 bases, J shed 7 bases, and the junction held 9 bases outside the gene matches. The CDR3 consists of 16 residues. The CDR3 region is CASSIFPGQGAGEAFF. In DNA, the CDR3 is TGTGCCAGTAGTATTTTTCCGGGACAGGGGGCGGGTGAAGCTTTCTTT.

The chain is built from TRBV28 and TRBJ1-3; D not certain. Trimming pared 10 bases from V and 8 bases from J, leaving 9 bases between. The germline V gene has CDR1 MDHEN and CDR2 SYDVKM. The CDR3 length is 10 residues. In DNA, the CDR3 is TGTGCCACCACCGGGGACACCATATATTTT. Residues: CATTGDTIYF.

The J gene is TRBJ2-4, the V gene TRBV7-9, with 7 bases that match TRBD2. The CDR3 contains 16 residues. The germline gives CDR1 SEHNR, CDR2 FQNEAQ (reference sequence). V lost 5 bases, J lost 9 bases, and 16 bases stayed unmatched. The CDR3 is CASSPTGVRGSGIQYF. Here the CDR3 DNA reads TGTGCCAGCAGCCCGACGGGGGTGCGGGGGAGCGGCATTCAGTACTTC.

This clone was recorded a few times. The CDR3, as DNA: TGTGCCATCAGTGTCCGTGGGGCTCGCGAGCAGTACTTC. Protein product: CAISVRGAREQYF. The chain is built from TRBV10-3 and TRBJ2-7, with a weak D call TRBD1 (5 bases). The CDR3 is 13 amino acids. Germline V gene sequence: CDR1 ENHRY, CDR2 SYGVKD. The V and J ends lost 4 bases and 6 bases respectively, with 13 bases between them.

The chain recombines TRBV14 with TRBJ2-7; a weak D match, TRBD1 (5 bases). Trimming took 2 bases from V and 3 from J, leaving 11 bases between them. This CDR3 spans 14 amino acids. The V gene's germline CDR1 is SGHDN and CDR2 FVKESK. Here the CDR3 DNA reads TGTGCCAGCAGCCAACTAGGGGTGAGCTACGAGCAGTACTTC. Amino acids: CASSQLGVSYEQYF.

This clone was counted a single time. The chain recombines TRBV2 with TRBJ2-7; D gene unclear. Germline assignment: CDR1 SNHLY and CDR2 FYNNEI. The CDR3 is made up of 12 amino acids. Between the trimmed V and J ends, which lost 0 bases and 3 bases, there was a span of 3 bases. Here the CDR3 DNA reads TGTGCCAGCAGTGAAGCCGGCTACGAGCAGTACTTC. The encoded protein is CASSEAGYEQYF.

This chain uses TRBV7-3 with TRBJ1-1; TRBD1 matches 8 bases. The CDR3 has 15 amino acids. Germline V gene data show CDR1 as SGHTA and CDR2 as FQGTGA. V gave up 2 bases and J gave up 5 bases; unmatched junction bases: 7. The CDR3 DNA sequence: TGTGCCAGCAGCTTAGGGGACAGGCCCCAGACTGAAGCTTTCTTT. It yields the protein CASSLGDRPQTEAFF.

The V gene is TRBV15, the J gene TRBJ2-2, with TRBD1 matching over 10 bases. V was clipped by 6 bases and J by 5 bases; unmatched bases: 6. Germline V gives CDR1 LNHNV, CDR2 YYDKDF (reference sequence). The CDR3 contains 15 residues. The CDR3 reads CATRSRDRGTGELFF. CDR3 DNA sequence: TGTGCCACCAGGAGCCGGGACAGGGGAACCGGGGAGCTGTTTTTT.

The chain recombines TRBV6-5 with TRBJ1-2, with 12 bases aligning to TRBD1. The CDR3 length is 15 residues. Trimming cost V 6 bases and J 4 bases; bases outside gene matches: 6. Germline V gene sequence: CDR1 MNHEY, CDR2 SVGAGI. The CDR3 loop is CASSTGTGGIYGYTF. CDR3 bases: TGTGCCAGCAGCACCGGGACAGGGGGCATCTATGGCTACACCTTC.

This clone was seen once. This rearrangement joins TRBV5-6 to TRBJ2-3, with D perhaps TRBD1 (6 bases). V was clipped by 4 bases and J by 4 bases, with 19 bases between them. CDR3 size: 16 residues. The germline gives CDR1 SGHDT, CDR2 YYEEEE. CDR3 DNA sequence: TGTGCCAGCAGCATAAAACCACAGGGTCCCGCAGATACGCAGTATTTT. Translated: CASSIKPQGPADTQYF.

This chain uses TRBV20-1 with TRBJ1-1; a possible D gene is TRBD1 (5 bases). Trimming removed 3 bases at V and 4 bases at J, with 12 bases between. The CDR3 consists of 13 residues. Germline CDR1 is DFQATT and CDR2 is SNEGSKA (reference sequence). CDR3 protein: CSASPGGSTEAFF. The CDR3, as DNA: TGCAGTGCTAGTCCTGGGGGGTCCACTGAAGCTTTCTTT.